This passage covers 22 T cell receptor beta chains from one sample sequenced in a study of blood T cells in healthy people across ages. The second PCR ran about 6 to 12 cycles with a sample-barcoded 5' primer and J-beta primers. TCRdb re-derived calls from the 5' RACE reads in MiXCR, one entry per CDR3 protein. The sample contains hundreds of thousands of distinct CDR3 sequences, under 40% of which appear only once. Sequencing was performed on blood. Every receptor here comes from a man aged 18 to 30 in good health.

The chain is built from TRBV7-2 and TRBJ1-5, with D hard to call. This CDR3 has 15 residues. CDR1 is SGHTA and CDR2 is FQGNSA in the germline V gene. The germline V and J ends were trimmed by 2 bases and 3 bases, with 11 bases remaining between them. The CDR3 protein is CASSLNLLTNQPQHF. The CDR3 DNA follows: TGTGCCAGCAGCTTAAACCTGCTGACCAATCAGCCCCAGCATTTT. Drawing the rest from reference TRBV7-2 and TRBJ1-5, the complete variable domain is GAGVSQSPSNKVTEKGKDVELRCDPISGHTALYWYRQSLGQGLEFLIYFQGNSAPDKSGLPSDRFSAERTGGSVSTLTIQRTQQEDSAVYLCASSLNLLTNQPQHFGDGTRLSIL.

Comments on this clonotype: This could be a read error, since a much larger clone is one nucleotide away. The gene calls are TRBV20-1 and TRBJ2-5; D possibly corresponds to TRBD1 (6 bases). This CDR3 is 12 amino acids long. Germline assignment: CDR1 DFQATT and CDR2 SNEGSKA (reference sequence). The ends were cut back, 6 bases at V and 3 bases at J, with 11 bases in the middle. CDR3 sequence (DNA): TGCAGTGCCGTACAGGGCGAAGAGACCCAGTACTTC. Translated, it gives CSAVQGEETQYF.

This clonotype was seen more than once but under ten times. The V gene is TRBV4-2, the J gene TRBJ2-3; D is possibly TRBD1 or TRBD2 (5 bases each). Germline values: CDR1 LGHNA, CDR2 YNFKEQ. The CDR3 totals 15 residues. The V end lost 0 bases, the J end lost 0 bases, and 7 bases lay between the germline ends. CDR3 residues: CASSQEGESTDTQYF. CDR3 DNA sequence: TGTGCCAGCAGCCAAGAAGGGGAGAGCACAGATACGCAGTATTTT.

About this clonotype: A much larger clone lies one base from this, so it may be a read error. This chain uses TRBV20-1 with TRBJ2-7; D is perhaps TRBD1 (6 bases). Germline CDR1 reads DFQATT; CDR2 reads SNEGSKA (reference sequence). The CDR3 contains 15 residues. The V end lost 1 base, the J end lost 2 bases, and 15 bases lay between the germline ends. The CDR3 nucleotides read TGCAGTGCTAGAGGCCAGAGGACAGCAACCTACGAGCAGTACTTC. It is translated as CSARGQRTATYEQYF.

V and J are TRBV11-2 and TRBJ2-7; D may be TRBD1 or TRBD2 (6 bases each). Trimming took 1 base from V and 7 from J, leaving 14 bases between them. The germline V gene encodes CDR1 SGHAT and CDR2 FQNNGV. The CDR3 totals 14 residues. For the CDR3, the DNA is TGTGCCAGCAGCTTAGGTGGAGGGGACAATGAGCAGTACTTC. Its protein product is CASSLGGGDNEQYF.

The chain couples TRBV6-1 to TRBJ1-1, with D uncertain. The CDR3 consists of 14 residues. The germline V and J ends were trimmed by 1 base and 2 bases, with 8 bases remaining between them. Germline V CDR1 and CDR2: MNHNS, SASEGT. CDR3 sequence: CASSEVHRNTEAFF. CDR3 nucleotide sequence: TGTGCCAGCAGTGAAGTCCACCGCAACACTGAAGCTTTCTTT.

This rearrangement joins TRBV6-6 to TRBJ2-5, with D tentatively TRBD1 (5 bases). The CDR3 is 17 amino acids. V was clipped by 2 bases and J by 1 base, with 17 bases between them. Germline assignment: CDR1 MNHNY and CDR2 SVGAGI (reference sequence). CDR3 loop: CASSYHPNKGLQETQYF. CDR3 nucleotide sequence: TGTGCCAGCAGTTACCATCCGAATAAGGGGCTCCAAGAGACCCAGTACTTC.

This chain joins TRBV5-1 and TRBJ1-1, with TRBD1 identical over 8 bases. This CDR3 has 14 residues. Germline CDR1 reads SGHRS; CDR2 reads YFSETQ. Trimming at V came to 4 bases and at J to 1 base, leaving 3 bases not matched to a gene. The CDR3 here is CASSRQGPNTEAFF. The CDR3 region has the DNA TGCGCCAGCAGCAGACAGGGGCCGAACACTGAAGCTTTCTTT.

This clonotype was observed a few times. The V and J genes are TRBV4-2 and TRBJ1-1; 8 positions agree with TRBD1. V trimming: 6 bases; J trimming: 8 bases; junction bases outside the gene matches: 8. The CDR3 contains 13 residues. CDR1 LGHNA and CDR2 YNFKEQ come from the germline V gene. As DNA, the CDR3 is TGTGCCAGCAGTCTCCCCTCAGGGGGCGAAGCTTTCTTT. This codes for CASSLPSGGEAFF.

A few counts support this clonotype. V and J are TRBV5-1 and TRBJ2-7; no clear D gene. V was cut by 2 bases and J by 7 bases, with 16 bases left in between. This CDR3 has 14 amino acids. Germline V CDR1 and CDR2: SGHRS, YFSETQ. The CDR3 loop is CASSFEDTYNEQYF. The CDR3 bases are TGCGCCAGCAGCTTTGAAGACACCTACAATGAGCAGTACTTC.

The genes are TRBV12-3 or TRBV12-4 and TRBJ2-5, with a tentative D call TRBD2 (7 bases). V dropped 1 base and J dropped 4 bases, with 16 bases sitting between them. The CDR3 has 16 amino acids. The CDR3 DNA reads as TGTGCCAGCAGTTTAGTCCGGGGGGCCCTTAGAGAGACCCAGTACTTC. Translated, it gives CASSLVRGALRETQYF.

This clonotype has only a few counts. The J gene is TRBJ2-5, the V gene TRBV20-1; TRBD1 is a possible D gene (5 bases). The germline V gene has CDR1 DFQATT and CDR2 SNEGSKA (reference sequence). The V end lost 5 bases, the J end lost 1 base, and 11 bases lay between the germline ends. The CDR3 loop spans 13 amino acids. CDR3 DNA: TGCAGTGCTGCTTTAAGGGGCCAAGAGACCCAGTACTTC. It encodes CSAALRGQETQYF.

The chain joins TRBV20-1 to TRBJ2-1, with TRBD1 identical over 8 bases. This CDR3 spans 14 amino acids. Trimming cost V 1 base and J 6 bases; bases outside gene matches: 5. Germline CDR1 reads DFQATT; CDR2 reads SNEGSKA (reference sequence). CDR3 bases: TGCAGTGCTAGAGCACAGGGGGGTTCCAATGAGCAGTTCTTC. Its translation is CSARAQGGSNEQFF.

This clonotype was recorded at least ten times. The chain couples TRBV20-1 to TRBJ1-2; D not resolved. This CDR3 spans 13 amino acids. Germline CDR1 and CDR2: DFQATT and SNEGSKA (reference sequence). Trimming stripped 0 bases from V and 7 bases from J, with 12 bases between. CDR3 in amino acids: CSAREFTSGGYTF. The CDR3 DNA is TGCAGTGCTAGAGAATTTACTTCGGGTGGCTACACCTTC.

This rearrangement joins TRBV11-2 to TRBJ2-5, with D uncertain. Germline values: CDR1 SGHAT, CDR2 FQNNGV. V lost 4 bases to trimming and J lost 7 bases, with 16 bases between them. CDR3 length equals 14 residues. The CDR3 spells CASSSAKTPGTQYF. CDR3 DNA sequence: TGTGCCAGCAGCTCGGCCAAGACCCCAGGGACCCAGTACTTC. Full variable domain (missing parts from reference TRBV11-2 and TRBJ2-5): EAGVAQSPRYKIIEKRQSVAFWCNPISGHATLYWYQQILGQGPKLLIQFQNNGVVDDSQLPKDRFSAERLKGVDSTLKIQPAKLEDSAVYLCASSSAKTPGTQYFGPGTRLLVL.

This clonotype was seen a few times. This chain links TRBV20-1 with TRBJ1-5; 11 bases line up with TRBD1. There are 16 residues in the CDR3. Unmatched junction bases numbered 10, after V lost 5 bases and J lost 4 bases. The V gene's germline CDR1 is DFQATT and CDR2 SNEGSKA (reference sequence). The CDR3 loop reads CSAFLWDRGRNQPQHF. CDR3 bases: TGCAGTGCTTTCCTTTGGGACAGGGGGAGAAATCAGCCCCAGCATTTT.

As for this clonotype: This could be a read error, since a much larger clone is one nucleotide away. This CDR3 is CASSLRTNVNEQYF. The DNA for the CDR3 is TGCGCCAGCAGCTTGCGCACGAATGTCAATGAGCAGTACTTC. This chain connects TRBV5-1 to TRBJ2-7, with no clear D. Germline values: CDR1 SGHRS, CDR2 YFSETQ. V lost 1 base and J lost 7, with 15 bases in between. The CDR3 spans 14 residues.

The genes are TRBV6-5 and TRBJ2-1; 11 bases map to TRBD2. Looked up from germline, CDR1 is MNHEY and CDR2 is SVGAGI. After removal of 10 bases from V and 4 bases from J, the junction contained 6 bases not matched to a gene. This CDR3 has 14 amino acids. Written as DNA, the CDR3 is TGTGCCACCTCCGGGACTAGCGGATACAATGAGCAGTTCTTC. This encodes CATSGTSGYNEQFF.

This clonotype has a handful of counts. The chain has TRBV18 and TRBJ2-7; no firm D call. This CDR3 is built from 12 residues. Looked up from germline, CDR1 is KGHSH and CDR2 is LQKENI. The V gene lost 3 bases and the J gene lost 10 bases, with 13 bases spanning the gap. The CDR3 nucleotides are TGTGCCAGCTCACCTTCAGTCGCAGACCAGTACTTC. Protein sequence: CASSPSVADQYF. The full variable domain, completed using reference TRBV18 and TRBJ2-7, is NAGVMQNPRHLVRRRGQEARLRCSPMKGHSHVYWYRQLPEEGLKFMVYLQKENIIDESGMPKERFSAEFPKEGPSILRIQQVVRGDSAAYFCASSPSVADQYFGPGTRLTVT.

V usage is TRBV9 and J usage is TRBJ2-2; D may be TRBD1 (6 bases). V lost 0 bases, J lost 3 bases, and 15 bases lay in between. This CDR3 has 17 amino acids. Germline CDR1 SGDLS, CDR2 YYNGEE. The CDR3 DNA sequence: TGTGCCAGCAGCGTAGATAGTACAGGGTGGGACACCGGGGAGCTGTTTTTT. It codes for CASSVDSTGWDTGELFF. Full variable domain (outside the CDR3, taken from reference TRBV9 and TRBJ2-2): DSGVTQTPKHLITATGQRVTLRCSPRSGDLSVYWYQQSLDQGLQFLIQYYNGEERAKGNILERFSAQQFPDLHSELNLSSLELGDSALYFCASSVDSTGWDTGELFFGEGSRLTVL.

Notes on this clonotype: Sequence at one end of the junction differs from germline and may be a read error. The chain combines TRBV5-1 with TRBJ1-1, with 7 bases matching TRBD1. CDR1 is SGHRS and CDR2 is YFSETQ in the germline V gene. The CDR3 spans 15 residues. This chain's CDR3 is CASSGGQRLKTEAFF. The CDR3 region has the DNA TGCGCCAGCAGCGGGGGACAGAGATTGAAGACTGAAGCTTTCTTT.

On this clonotype itself: This may arise from a read error, as a much more abundant clone is one base away. V usage is TRBV30 and J usage is TRBJ2-1; 9 bases fit TRBD1. Germline V gene data show CDR1 as GTSNPN and CDR2 as SVGIG (reference sequence). Trimming took 2 bases from V and 7 from J; bases not matched to a gene: 3. The CDR3 consists of 13 residues. The CDR3 spells CAWSRDRGNEQFF. In DNA form, the CDR3 reads TGTGCCTGGAGTCGAGACAGGGGGAATGAGCAGTTCTTC.